This TCR beta chain emerged from a study of blood T cell repertoires in COVID-19. Per the germline V gene, CDR1 is MNHEY and CDR2 is SVGAGI. This CDR3 is 15 amino acids long. V was pared by 6 bases and J by 4 bases, with 10 bases of the junction left unmatched. Profiling relied on immunoSEQ multiplex PCR, and the TCRdb table lists in-frame clones only, not all of them. The sample records 250,000 to 300,000 clones, 81% being singletons. This sequence joins TRBV6-5 and TRBJ1-2, with 8 bases matching TRBD1. This TCR was sampled from a woman aged 55-70 years with active or convalescent COVID-19. Material: peripheral blood. The DNA for the CDR3 is TGTGCCAGCAGCTCTCTCACAGGGGGAGGCTATGGCTACACCTTC. Translating gives CASSSLTGGGYGYTF.